The 16 T cell receptor beta chains below come from one sample, sequenced in a study of Ad26.COV2.S vaccination and SARS-CoV-2 variants. Treatment specified: some 20 received Ad26.COV2.S at low or high dose, single or two shots; about 5 received placebo; per-sample allocation not given. Collection of samples fell on day 63 after the first vaccine or placebo injection. Only in-frame clones appear in the TCRdb table, and some are missing; sequencing was by immunoSEQ multiplex PCR. The profile shows more than 300,000 clones, less than 90% of them singletons. The specimen was peripheral blood, collected in a trial of Ad26.COV2.S vaccine versus placebo. These receptors were taken from a person between 18 and 60 years old who received the Ad26.COV2.S COVID-19 vaccine or a placebo.

This clone was seen a handful of times. J is TRBJ1-1 and V is TRBV29-1, with D unclear. The CDR3 extends over 14 amino acids. Germline CDR1 SQVTM, CDR2 ANQGSEA. The V gene lost 4 bases and the J gene lost 4 bases, with 16 bases spanning the gap. This chain's CDR3 is CSVAAGTLSTEAFF. CDR3 nucleotides: TGCAGCGTTGCGGCCGGTACCCTGAGCACTGAAGCTTTCTTT.

This chain links TRBV9 with TRBJ2-5, with 7 bases lining up with TRBD1. The CDR3 is 15 residues long. In germline, CDR1 is SGDLS, CDR2 YYNGEE. Trimming at V came to 4 bases and at J to 4 bases, leaving 10 bases not matched to a gene. The CDR3 DNA reads as TGTGCCAGCAGCTCTACATTACAGGGGCGAGAGACCCAGTACTTC. Amino acid sequence: CASSSTLQGRETQYF.

The table lists this clone with a few counts. The rearrangement links TRBV27 to TRBJ2-5; 9 bases align to TRBD1. The CDR3 has 14 residues. Per the germline V gene, CDR1 is MNHEY and CDR2 is SMNVEV (reference sequence). V lost 4 bases and J lost 5; bases outside the gene matches: 5. The CDR3 is CASSSDRGLETQYF. The CDR3 bases are TGTGCCAGCAGTTCGGACAGGGGTCTGGAGACCCAGTACTTC.

This clone was seen only once. CDR3 sequence: CASSYSSDRDHEQFF. CDR3 nucleotides: TGTGCCAGCAGTTACTCATCGGACAGGGACCATGAGCAGTTCTTC. The rearrangement joins TRBV6-5 to TRBJ2-1, with 8 nucleotides matching TRBD1. Germline V CDR1 and CDR2: MNHEY, SVGAGI. This CDR3 contains 15 residues. After removal of 0 bases from V and 8 bases from J, the junction contained 6 bases not matched to a gene.

CDR3 bases: TGCAGCGTGGGAGGGACAGTCTCCTACGAGCAGTACTTC. This translates into CSVGGTVSYEQYF. The chain is built from TRBV29-1 and TRBJ2-7; D may be TRBD1 or TRBD2 (7 bases each). V was clipped by 6 bases and J by 0 bases, with 12 bases between them. CDR3 length equals 13 residues. Germline lookup yields CDR1 SQVTM and CDR2 ANQGSEA.

This sequence joins TRBV11-3 and TRBJ2-3; D remains ambiguous. Per the germline V gene, CDR1 is SGHNT and CDR2 is YENEEA. Trimming shortened V by 0 bases and J by 4 bases, and 5 bases separated the two germline ends. The CDR3 covers 13 residues. In nucleotides, the CDR3 is TGTGCCAGCAGCTTAGATGAGGCAGATACGCAGTATTTT. Translating it yields CASSLDEADTQYF.

This rearrangement joins TRBV11-2 to TRBJ1-1, with D uncertain. Trimming pared 11 bases from V and 6 bases from J, leaving 13 bases between. The CDR3 runs to 11 residues. Germline values: CDR1 SGHAT, CDR2 FQNNGV. CDR3 protein: CASTPFSEAFF. CDR3 sequence (DNA): TGTGCCTCCACACCTTTCTCTGAAGCTTTCTTT.

The chain links TRBV27 to TRBJ1-2; 8 bases match TRBD1. CDR1 MNHEY and CDR2 SMNVEV come from the germline V gene (reference sequence). The junction had 5 bases not matched to a gene; V was cut back by 5 bases and J by 3 bases. This CDR3 comprises 14 residues. The CDR3: CASSPRTGHYGYTF. CDR3 bases: TGTGCCAGCAGTCCCCGGACAGGGCACTATGGCTACACCTTC.

This sequence joins TRBV29-1 and TRBJ1-4, with 11 positions matching TRBD1. The CDR3 is 13 residues long. Germline V gene sequence: CDR1 SQVTM, CDR2 ANQGSEA. With V trimmed by 4 bases and J by 5 bases, 0 bases remained unmatched. As DNA, the CDR3 is TGCAGCGTTGGGGACAGGGGGAATGAAAAACTGTTTTTT. Amino acid sequence: CSVGDRGNEKLFF.

The rearrangement links TRBV6-5 to TRBJ2-1, with unresolved D. Trimming pared 2 bases from V and 4 bases from J, leaving 9 bases between. Per germline, CDR1 MNHEY and CDR2 SVGAGI. The CDR3 totals 14 residues. This chain's CDR3 is CASSYGQSYNEQFF. The CDR3 DNA is TGTGCCAGCAGTTACGGGCAGTCGTACAATGAGCAGTTCTTC.

V usage is TRBV28 and J usage is TRBJ2-3, with 7 bases lining up with TRBD1. V shed 3 bases and J 4 bases; nucleotides not matched to a gene: 7. Germline CDR1 is MDHEN and CDR2 is SYDVKM. The CDR3 has 15 amino acids. The CDR3 sequence: CASSFPSGQADTQYF. CDR3 DNA sequence: TGTGCCAGCAGTTTTCCCTCTGGACAGGCAGATACGCAGTATTTT.

The rearrangement links TRBV19 to TRBJ2-5, with 10 nucleotides matching TRBD2. CDR1 and CDR2 (germline): LNHDA, SQIVND (reference sequence). This CDR3 comprises 14 residues. J lost 5 bases, V lost 5 bases, and 5 bases had no gene match. The CDR3 coding sequence is TGTGCCAGTAGTCCCGGGACTAGCGTCGAGACCCAGTACTTC. It encodes CASSPGTSVETQYF.

This clone was recorded only once. V and J are TRBV27 and TRBJ2-1; D gene unclear. Germline V CDR1 and CDR2: MNHEY, SMNVEV (reference sequence). Trimming shortened V by 2 bases and J by 5 bases, and 10 bases separated the two germline ends. The CDR3 runs 14 residues. CDR3 nucleotides: TGTGCCAGCAGTTTACTGCGCGGAAACAATGAGCAGTTCTTC. It is translated as CASSLLRGNNEQFF.

The CDR3 DNA sequence: TGCAGTGCCCTACGGTCTGAACAGTTCTTC. It specifies CSALRSEQFF. The chain has TRBV20-1 and TRBJ2-1; no clear D. Trimming removed 6 bases from V and 13 bases from J, with 13 bases in between. The CDR3 totals 10 residues. The germline CDR1 and CDR2 sequences are DFQATT and SNEGSKA (reference sequence).

This chain uses TRBV3-1 (or the pseudogene TRBV3-2) with TRBJ1-1, with D tentatively TRBD1 (6 bases). The CDR3 has 15 residues. Deletions cut 4 bases from V and 0 bases from J, with 12 bases between. Germline values: CDR1 LGHDT, CDR2 YNNKEL (reference sequence). The CDR3 DNA sequence: TGTGCCAGCAGCCGAGGGACATCCATGAACACTGAAGCTTTCTTT. It is translated as CASSRGTSMNTEAFF.

The J gene is TRBJ1-6, the V gene TRBV27; D is ambiguous. The CDR3 is 15 residues long. Trimming shortened V by 6 bases and J by 3 bases, and 12 bases separated the two germline ends. Germline V lookup: CDR1 MNHEY, CDR2 SMNVEV (reference sequence). CDR3 DNA: TGTGCCAGCAGCCTGCAGGCTTTCTATAATTCACCCCTCCACTTT. It codes for CASSLQAFYNSPLHF.